The clone carrying this T cell receptor (beta chain) was observed many times. The entry originates in a study of regulatory T cells in long-lasting Graves disease. The overall study: For a period under 3 months, newly diagnosed Graves' patients had taken antithyroid drugs.

V was trimmed by 5 bases and J by 5 bases, leaving 10 bases between them. CDR3 length: 12 amino acids. Looked up from germline, CDR1 is SGHAT and CDR2 is FQNNGV. Specified time point: newly diagnosed GD, antithyroid drugs for less than 3 months. Construction of the TCR library relied on RNA isolated from PBMCs. Those enrolled as patients came out of an endocrinology department in Xi'an, China. Building the TCR beta libraries relied on iRepertoire HTBI primers, and CDR3 regions underwent Arm-PCR. Per the authors' pipeline: The identification of under 65 TRBV and some 15 TRBJ segments was made across samples. TCRdb re-called the multiplex PCR reads with MiXCR, one entry per CDR3 protein. The V and J calls, along with clone size, are taken from TCRdb and not from the paper's own processing. The repertoire includes roughly 500,000 distinct CDR3 sequences, about 15% of them detected once, and about a sixth sits in the top ten.

These data also featured in a second study, about T cells in Graves' hyperthyroidism and ophthalmopathy. That work adds: HTBI primers were used for first-round RT-PCR of the TCR CDR3.

This TCR was sampled from a woman between 50 and 59 years old with Graves disease. Sequenced material: peripheral blood mononuclear cells (PBMCs), taken at new diagnosis, from a patient treated with antithyroid drugs. The V gene is TRBV11-2, the J gene TRBJ2-7; no definite D call. The CDR3 sequence: CASSPGRNEQYF. The CDR3 DNA sequence: TGTGCCAGCAGCCCGGGTAGGAACGAGCAGTACTTC.